The sequence of this T cell receptor beta chain was determined in a study of identical twins. Study results and caveats: Cord blood's abundant beta clonotypes had fewer insertions, unlike memory repertoires. Zero-insertion analyses might be partly confounded by invariant T cells like MAIT and iNKT.

The V end was cut by 0 bases, the J end by 2 bases, with 12 bases between. Germline assignment: CDR1 SGHDT and CDR2 YYEEEE. This CDR3 contains 16 residues. About this clonotype: The antigen remains undetermined.

TCRdb itself ran the 5' RACE reads through MiXCR, one entry per CDR3 protein. The sample shows 400,000 to 600,000 distinct CDR3 sequences, approximately 20% of them seen only once. The same sample was also used in a study of yellow fever vaccine responses in identical twins.

The chain carries TRBV5-6 and TRBJ2-1, with D uncertain. The specimen was CD4+ T cells sorted from blood. The clonotype comes from a woman aged 18-30 years in good health. The CDR3 spells CASSLDLGRTYNEQFF. CDR3 DNA: TGTGCCAGCAGCTTGGATTTGGGCCGAACCTACAATGAGCAGTTCTTC.